The entry that follows covers one TCR beta chain sequence. Its antigen is not known. A second about 7 to 11 cycle PCR used barcoded and J-beta primers. TCRdb ran MiXCR on the 5' RACE reads and lists one entry per CDR3 protein. The sample consists of around 750,000 distinct CDR3 sequences, roughly 50% of them appearing once. This sample was included in a study of blood T cells in healthy people across ages. Overall study findings and caveats: Diversity of TCR beta correlated strongly with naive T cell percentage. Per-million-T-cell TCR beta diversity fell roughly linearly with age.

The sample taken for sequencing was blood. This sequence originates from a man older than 75 in good health.

The CDR3 region has the DNA TGTGCCAGCAGCCCGAGGGCGGGAGCTACGAATGAGCAGTTCTTC. Encoded protein: CASSPRAGATNEQFF. The genes are TRBV3-1 and TRBJ2-1, with 7 bases fitting TRBD2. Germline lookup yields CDR1 LGHDT and CDR2 YNNKEL (reference sequence). The V gene end was trimmed by 4 bases and the J gene end by 7 bases; junction bases not matched to a gene: 10. The CDR3 is 15 amino acids.